A selection of T cell receptor beta chains follows, all from one sample in a study of PD-1 blockade in mismatch repair-deficient tumors. The protocol was immunoSEQ multiplex PCR, while the TCRdb copy is restricted to in-frame clones and leaves out a portion. This table has approximately 25,000 clones, 75% to 85% appearing once. This specimen consisted of peripheral blood, obtained 12 weeks after starting pembrolizumab. Receptors originate from an adult with mismatch repair-deficient cancer. The CDR3 runs from the conserved cysteine through the conserved F or W. The D gene is left open where the match is weak. Not every row has a clone size; where given, it reads once, few, many or a size class.

J | size | D | V | DNA | CDR3
TRBJ2-1 | NA | NA | TRBV27 | TGTGCCAGCAGTTTATGGGTCCCTGGCCTTAATGAGCAGTTCTTC | CASSLWVPGLNEQFF
TRBJ2-2 | NA | NA | TRBV10-1 | TGCGCCAGCAGTGAGTTGGTCTCCGGGGAGCTGTTTTTT | CASSELVSGELFF
TRBJ2-5 | NA | TRBD2 | TRBV5-4 | TGTGCCAGCAGCTTGGTTAGCGGGAGTCCAGAGACCCAGTACTTC | CASSLVSGSPETQYF
TRBJ2-6 | NA | NA | TRBV7-9 | TGTGCCAGCCAGGGTAGGGACTCTGGGGCCAACGTCCTGACTTTC | CASQGRDSGANVLTF
TRBJ2-3 | NA | NA | TRBV5-8 | TGTGCCAGCAGCATGGGGCAGCGCACAGATACGCAGTATTTT | CASSMGQRTDTQYF
TRBJ2-1 | NA | NA | TRBV4-1 | TGCGCCAGCAGCCAATCTCCGTACAATGAGCAGTTCTTC | CASSQSPYNEQFF
TRBJ2-1 | NA | TRBD1 | TRBV14 | TGTGCCAGCAGCCGTATACAGGGGGCCTACAATGAGCAGTTCTTC | CASSRIQGAYNEQFF
TRBJ2-7 | NA | TRBD2 | TRBV29-1 | TGCAGCGTTGAAGTTGCGAGCGGGAGCTCCTACGAGCAGTACTTC | CSVEVASGSSYEQYF
TRBJ2-7 | NA | TRBD2 | TRBV28 | TGTGCCAGCAGTAATTTGAGCGGGAGGTACGAGCAGTACTTC | CASSNLSGRYEQYF
TRBJ2-1 | once | TRBD2 | TRBV10-2 | TGCGCCAGCAGACTAGCGGGAGATCGAGGGAATGAGCAGTTCTTC | CASRLAGDRGNEQFF
TRBJ2-7 | NA | TRBD1 | TRBV15 | TGTGCCACCAGCAGAGATCTTACAGGGGAGATCTACGAGCAGTACTTC | CATSRDLTGEIYEQYF
TRBJ1-2 | medium-sized | NA | TRBV4-3 | TGCGCCAGCAGCCCGGACATAGCTAACTATGGCTACACCTTC | CASSPDIANYGYTF
TRBJ2-7 | NA | TRBD1 | TRBV2 | TGTGCCAGCAGTGGACAGGGCGCCTCCTACGAGCAGTACTTC | CASSGQGASYEQYF
TRBJ2-2 | NA | NA | TRBV27 | TGTGCCAGCAGTTTCACTAGAGCCGGGGAGCTGTTGTTT | CASSFTRAGELLF
TRBJ2-1 | NA | TRBD2 | TRBV10-1 | TGCGCCAGCAGTGCTAGACTAGCGGGAGGTGGGAATGAGCAGTTCTTC | CASSARLAGGGNEQFF
TRBJ1-1 | NA | NA | TRBV30 | TGTGCCTGGAGTAGGGACTCGAGGGGCGAAGCTTTCTTT | CAWSRDSRGEAFF
TRBJ2-7 | NA | NA | TRBV25-1 | TGTGCCAGCAGTGATGCGGCGCATTACACCTACGAGCAGTACTTC | CASSDAAHYTYEQYF
TRBJ2-7 | once | TRBD1 | TRBV7-9 | TGTGCCAGCAGCCCTAGAGGGACAGGGGGTGGCGAGCAGTACTTC | CASSPRGTGGGEQYF
TRBJ2-3 | NA | NA | TRBV7-9 | TGTGCCAGCAGCTTACCCGAGTCCAGTAGCACAGATACGCAGTATTTT | CASSLPESSSTDTQYF
TRBJ2-3 | NA | NA | TRBV6-1 | TGTGCCAGCAGTGAAGGCCCCTTAACGATCACAGATACGCAGTATTTT | CASSEGPLTITDTQYF
TRBJ2-6 | NA | NA | TRBV6-4 | TGTGCCAGCAGTGAGGAGGTCTCTGGGGCCAACGTCCTGACTTTC | CASSEEVSGANVLTF
TRBJ2-6 | NA | TRBD1 | TRBV11-2 | TGTGCCAGCAGCTTAGGACAGGGAGTCTCTGGGGCCAACGTCCTGACTTTC | CASSLGQGVSGANVLTF
TRBJ1-2 | NA | TRBD1 | TRBV7-9 | TGTGCCAGCCTAGGGACAGGGAAGGTCGGCGGCTACACCTTC | CASLGTGKVGGYTF
TRBJ2-7 | once | NA | TRBV2 | TGTGCCAGCAGTGAAAGTGGACTATTCTCCGAGCAGTACTTC | CASSESGLFSEQYF
TRBJ2-6 | NA | NA | TRBV30 | TGTGCCTGGAGTCCCTGGCCAGCCCCTCTGGGGGCCAACGTCCTGACTTTC | CAWSPWPAPLGANVLTF
TRBJ2-1 | NA | TRBD1 | TRBV28 | TGTGCCAGCATCCACGGGACAGGGAGGAATGAGCAGTTCTTC | CASIHGTGRNEQFF
TRBJ1-2 | few | NA | TRBV19 | TGTGCCAGTAGTAACGGGCCCACGCGAGGCTACACCTTC | CASSNGPTRGYTF
TRBJ2-5 | NA | NA | TRBV2 | TGTGCCAGCGGTAGAGCAGGCAAAGAGACCCAGTACTTC | CASGRAGKETQYF
TRBJ2-7 | few | NA | TRBV9 | TGTGCCAGCAGCGTAGCCGGGTCCGGGGCGTTGGTCGAGCAGTACTTC | CASSVAGSGALVEQYF
TRBJ1-2 | NA | TRBD1 | TRBV5-4 | TGTGCCAGCAGCCATCGGGACAGAGAGTACTATGGCTACACCTTC | CASSHRDREYYGYTF
TRBJ2-2 | NA | TRBD1 | TRBV6-5 | TGTGCCAGCAGTTACGGGGGACAGACGGACACCGGGGAGCTGTTTTTT | CASSYGGQTDTGELFF
TRBJ1-2 | NA | NA | TRBV9 | TGTGCCAGCAGCGCGGTGGGCTATGGCTACACCTTC | CASSAVGYGYTF
TRBJ1-1 | NA | TRBD1 | TRBV30 | TGTGCCTGGAGCTTCCAGGGGGCAAAAGCTTTCTTT | CAWSFQGAKAFF
TRBJ1-2 | NA | TRBD1 | TRBV29-1 | TGCAGCGTTGATTTGGACAGGGACTATGGCTACACCTTC | CSVDLDRDYGYTF
TRBJ2-2 | NA | NA | TRBV11-2 | TGTGCCAGCAGCTTAAGAGAAGGGGCAGAGCCATTCGGGGAGCTGTTTTTT | CASSLREGAEPFGELFF
TRBJ2-6 | NA | TRBD1 | TRBV2 | TGTGCCAGCGGGTTTGGACAGGCAAGCTCTGGGGCCAACGTCCTGACTTTC | CASGFGQASSGANVLTF
TRBJ1-1 | NA | TRBD1 | TRBV4-2 | TGTGCCAGCAGCCACGAGACAGGGACCTCTACTGAAGCTTTCTTT | CASSHETGTSTEAFF
TRBJ2-1 | NA | TRBD2 | TRBV4-1 | TGCGCCAGCAGCCAGGGAACTAGCGGGTTCTACAATGAGCAGTTCTTC | CASSQGTSGFYNEQFF
TRBJ2-7 | NA | NA | TRBV11-2 | TGTGCCAGCAGCTTAGGTTCGGAGTCCTACGAGCAGTACTTC | CASSLGSESYEQYF
TRBJ2-7 | NA | TRBD1 | TRBV6-5 | TGTGCCAGCAGCGTCTCCGGGACAGGGTTCAACGAGCAGTACTTC | CASSVSGTGFNEQYF
TRBJ1-1 | NA | TRBD1 | TRBV28 | TGTGCCAGCAGTACCGACAGGGGAAAGGGAACTGAAGCTTTCTTT | CASSTDRGKGTEAFF
TRBJ1-1 | medium-sized | TRBD1 | TRBV28 | TGTGCCAGCAGGGAAAGTTCGGACAGGGCGGGTCCTGAAGCTTTCTTT | CASRESSDRAGPEAFF
TRBJ1-4 | NA | NA | TRBV25-1 | TGTGCCAGCAGTGAGGGAAGCGAAAAACTGTTTTTT | CASSEGSEKLFF
TRBJ2-1 | NA | TRBD2 | TRBV7-3 | TGTGCCAGCAGTCTAAATAGCGGGAGGCCCTACAATGAGCAGTTCTTC | CASSLNSGRPYNEQFF
TRBJ2-7 | NA | NA | TRBV9 | TGTGCCAGCAGCGCCGAGGGGACTCCCTGGCAGCAGTACTTC | CASSAEGTPWQQYF
TRBJ2-3 | NA | NA | TRBV2 | TGTGCCAGCAGTCGGCTGCCTAGCACAGATACGCAGTATTTT | CASSRLPSTDTQYF
TRBJ2-2 | NA | NA | TRBV5-6 | TGTGCCAGCAGCTTTCTTGCTGCCGGGGAGCTGTTTTTT | CASSFLAAGELFF
TRBJ2-1 | NA | NA | TRBV27 | TGTGCCAGCAGTTTACGCCTGGGACCCAAGTATGAGCAGTTCTTC | CASSLRLGPKYEQFF
TRBJ2-3 | NA | NA | TRBV5-1 | TGCGCCAGCAGCCACAGGTTTCCCACAGATACGCAGTATTTT | CASSHRFPTDTQYF
TRBJ2-5 | NA | TRBD1 | TRBV19 | TGTGCCAGTAGTATAGGGACAGGGAGTGAGACCCAGTACTTC | CASSIGTGSETQYF
TRBJ2-7 | once | TRBD1 | TRBV5-1 | TGCGCCAGCAGCAACGCCGGGACAGGGGGCCGAGTGCAGTACTTC | CASSNAGTGGRVQYF
TRBJ2-3 | NA | TRBD2 | TRBV19 | TGTGCCAGTAGTATATCGGCGGGAGAGGGCACAGATACGCAGTATTTT | CASSISAGEGTDTQYF
TRBJ2-7 | NA | NA | TRBV6-5 | TGTGCCAGCAGTTACGTCCAGGGCGGGTCCTACGAGCAGTACTTC | CASSYVQGGSYEQYF
TRBJ2-2 | NA | TRBD2 | TRBV11-2 | TGTGCCAGCTCCGGGACTAGCGGGAGGGGGGCGATCGGGGAGCTGTTTTTT | CASSGTSGRGAIGELFF
TRBJ2-2 | NA | NA | TRBV19 | TGTGCCAGTAGAGTGACGGGACGCGGGGTCGGGGAGCTGTTTTTT | CASRVTGRGVGELFF
TRBJ2-1 | NA | TRBD2 | TRBV30 | TGTGCCTGGAGTGTATCGGCTAGCGGGAGGAATGAGCAGTTCTTC | CAWSVSASGRNEQFF
TRBJ2-7 | NA | TRBD2 | TRBV10-2 | TGCGCCAGCACTGACCGACTAGCGGGGAGCAACCACGAGCAGTACTTC | CASTDRLAGSNHEQYF
TRBJ1-4 | few | NA | TRBV9 | TGTGCCAGCAGCTCCGGGACCGGACCTAATGAAAAACTGTTTTTT | CASSSGTGPNEKLFF
TRBJ1-5 | NA | NA | TRBV7-8 | TGTGCCAGCAGCGCACAGGGCAATCAGCCCCAGCATTTT | CASSAQGNQPQHF